This T cell receptor (beta chain) was identified during a study of neoadjuvant nivolumab and ipilimumab in lung cancer. Findings and limits, study-wide: Higher pretherapy blood TCR richness went with higher resected-tumor richness. Only a small number of samples underwent TCR sequencing. Compared with tumor-adjacent uninvolved lung, resected tumors showed greater richness and clonality.

Repertoires were generated with immunoSEQ multiplex PCR, while TCRdb's copy carries only in-frame clones and drops some. Of 10,000 to 15,000 clones listed, approximately 96% were seen once; the top ten hold about 2.3%. A word on this clone: Its antigen is as yet unknown.

The germline gives CDR1 KGHSH, CDR2 LQKENI. This CDR3 region has 17 residues. Trimming at V came to 0 bases and at J to 2 bases, leaving 7 bases not matched to a gene. The receptor was derived from an adult with non-small cell lung cancer. Sequences were derived from peripheral blood, sampled after neoadjuvant nivolumab, alone or with ipilimumab, at or shortly before surgery. The chain recombines TRBV18 with TRBJ2-7; 10 positions agree with TRBD1. The CDR3 loop is CASSPPGAGTGAYEQYF. The DNA of the CDR3 is TGTGCCAGCTCACCACCGGGGGCCGGGACAGGGGCCTACGAGCAGTACTTC.